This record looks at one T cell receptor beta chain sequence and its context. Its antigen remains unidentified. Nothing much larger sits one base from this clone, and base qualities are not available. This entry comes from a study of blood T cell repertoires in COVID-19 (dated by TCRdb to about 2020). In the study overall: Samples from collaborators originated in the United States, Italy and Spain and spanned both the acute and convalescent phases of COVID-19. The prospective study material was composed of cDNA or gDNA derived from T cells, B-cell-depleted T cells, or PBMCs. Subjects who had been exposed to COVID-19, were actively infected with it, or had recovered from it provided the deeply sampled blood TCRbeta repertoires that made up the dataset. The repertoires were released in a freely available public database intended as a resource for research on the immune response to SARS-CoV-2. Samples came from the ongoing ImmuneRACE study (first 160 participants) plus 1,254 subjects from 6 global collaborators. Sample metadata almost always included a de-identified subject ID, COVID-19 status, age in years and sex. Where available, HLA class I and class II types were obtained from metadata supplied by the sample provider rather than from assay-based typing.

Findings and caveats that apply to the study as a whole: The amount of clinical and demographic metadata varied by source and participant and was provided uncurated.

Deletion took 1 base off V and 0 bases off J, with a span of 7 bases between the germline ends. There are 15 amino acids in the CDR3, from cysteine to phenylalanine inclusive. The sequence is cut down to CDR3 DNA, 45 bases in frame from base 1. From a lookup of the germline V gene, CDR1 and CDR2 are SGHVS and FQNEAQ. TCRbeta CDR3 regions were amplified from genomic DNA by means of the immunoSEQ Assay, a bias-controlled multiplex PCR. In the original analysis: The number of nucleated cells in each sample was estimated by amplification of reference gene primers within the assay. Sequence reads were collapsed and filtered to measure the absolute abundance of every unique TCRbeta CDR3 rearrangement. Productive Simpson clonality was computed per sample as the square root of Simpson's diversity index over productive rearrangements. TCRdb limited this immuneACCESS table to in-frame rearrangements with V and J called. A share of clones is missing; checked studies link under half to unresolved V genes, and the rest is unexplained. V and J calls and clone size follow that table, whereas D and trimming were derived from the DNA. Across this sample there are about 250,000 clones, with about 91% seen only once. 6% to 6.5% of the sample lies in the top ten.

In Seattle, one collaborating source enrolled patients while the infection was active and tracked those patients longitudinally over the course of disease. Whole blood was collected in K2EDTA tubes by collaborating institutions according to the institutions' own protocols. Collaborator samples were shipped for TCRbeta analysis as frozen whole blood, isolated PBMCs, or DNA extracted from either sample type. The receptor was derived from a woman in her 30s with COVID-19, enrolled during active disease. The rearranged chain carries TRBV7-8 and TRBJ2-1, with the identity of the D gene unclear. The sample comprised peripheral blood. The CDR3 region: CASSLGPSSYNEQFF. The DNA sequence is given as TGTGCCAGCAGCTTAGGCCCTAGCTCCTACAATGAGCAGTTCTTC.